This T cell receptor (beta chain) was captured by sequencing in a study of molecular identifiers for immune sequencing clone quantification. About this clonotype: The antigen remains undetermined. This may stem from a read error, because a much larger clone lies one nucleotide away.

Study results and limitations: Barcode-sharing identical TCR molecules could underestimate highly expanded clone sizes. Spiked TCR RNA from one Jurkat cell reportedly showed up when mixed among over 900,000 naive cells.

Methods described previously were used for bulk TCR libraries, and listed TCR primers were applied. TCRdb recomputed calls from the PCR reads with MiXCR, one row per CDR3 protein. In the table there are 490,000 or so distinct CDR3 sequences, about 22% of which are singletons. Construction of naive CD8 libraries employed about 17,000 to 1,100,000 sorted cells together with 10%, 30% or 50% RNA. This TCR came from a human donor in good health. Some libraries in this study had Jurkat cell RNA spiked in. Input material: naive CD8+ T cells from blood, with Jurkat cell RNA spiked in. Subset described: FACS-sorted CD8+CD4-CCR7+CD45RA+ naive T cells.

The DNA for the CDR3 is TGCGCCAGCAGCCAAGGTCCGGCGACGGGAACCCCAGATACGCAGTATTTT. Translated: CASSQGPATGTPDTQYF. The genes are TRBV4-3 and TRBJ2-3, with a tentative D call TRBD2 (5 bases). The CDR3 sequence is 17 residues long. V lost 1 base, J lost 4 bases, and 18 bases lay in between. CDR1 LGHNA and CDR2 YSLEER come from the germline V gene.